This T cell receptor (beta chain) stems from a study of T cells in Graves' hyperthyroidism and ophthalmopathy. Study-level points and caveats: Blood samples included most of the expanded thyroid clonotypes exceeding 0.001. The model made its ophthalmopathy prediction, and onset followed a median roughly 6.5 months later. Separating ophthalmopathy from stable hyperthyroidism was achieved by a 13 V-J model.

This clonotype has ten or more counts. Its antigen is as yet unknown. Thyroid ultrasound and orbital computed tomography, with clinical symptoms and serum thyroxine and TRAb, informed diagnoses. RNA transcripts gave rise to amplified TCR beta CDR3 regions. The HTBI primer set drove a first-round RT-PCR of the TCR CDR3. TCRdb recomputed calls from the multiplex PCR reads with MiXCR, one row per CDR3 protein. The sample has 450,000 to 700,000 distinct CDR3 sequences, roughly 46% seen once. The sequence was collected from an adult woman with Graves' disease, either hyperthyroidism or ophthalmopathy (not recorded which). Input material: peripheral blood or thyroid tissue (not recorded which).

DNA of the CDR3: TGTGCCAGCAGTGATCCACGAACTAATGAAAAACTGTTTTTT. Its translation: CASSDPRTNEKLFF. The chain is built from TRBV2 and TRBJ1-4, with D unclear. Germline assignment: CDR1 SNHLY and CDR2 FYNNEI. The CDR3 extends over 14 amino acids. V shed 3 bases and J shed 1 base, with 6 bases lying between them.